Following are 21 T cell receptor beta chains from one sample sequenced in a study of T cells after yellow fever vaccination. In TCRdb, the 5' RACE reads were re-called with MiXCR into one record per CDR3 protein. The sample records 200,000 to 300,000 distinct CDR3 sequences, more than 6.5% being singletons. The sequences come from CD4+ T cells sorted from PBMCs, collected on the day of the yellow fever booster vaccination. These receptors all come from a man aged 30 to 39 who received the YFV17D yellow fever vaccine.

The DNA for the CDR3 is TGTGCCAGCAGCGCTAGCGGGGGCTTCGAGCAGTACTTC. Protein: CASSASGGFEQYF. This chain uses TRBV7-3 with TRBJ2-7, with 10 positions matching TRBD2. The germline gives CDR1 SGHTA, CDR2 FQGTGA. This CDR3 region has 13 residues. V dropped 5 bases and J dropped 6; count of bases not matched to a gene: 4.

The J gene is TRBJ2-1, the V gene TRBV12-3 or TRBV12-4; tentatively, D is TRBD1 (6 bases). V shed 7 bases and J shed 5 bases, with 18 bases lying between them. The length of the CDR3 is 15 residues. In nucleotides, the CDR3 is TGTGCCAGCACCAACATAGGGGGTGTACACAATGAGCAGTTCTTC. It is translated as CASTNIGGVHNEQFF.

This clonotype was seen only a few times. The rearrangement joins TRBV19 to TRBJ2-2, with D perhaps TRBD1 or TRBD2 (5 bases each). This CDR3 region has 15 residues. CDR1 and CDR2 from the germline V gene are LNHDA and SQIVND (reference sequence). The germline V and J ends were trimmed by 4 bases and 6 bases, with 15 bases remaining between them. The CDR3 protein is CASSTASRVPGELFF. The CDR3 DNA is TGTGCCAGTAGTACGGCTAGCAGGGTTCCCGGGGAGCTGTTTTTT. The full variable domain, in which reference TRBV19 and TRBJ2-2 provide the parts outside the CDR3, is DGGITQSPKYLFRKEGQNVTLSCEQNLNHDAMYWYRQDPGQGLRLIYYSQIVNDFQKGDIAEGYSVSREKKESFPLTVTSAQKNPTAFYLCASSTASRVPGELFFGEGSRLTVL.

The sample holds a few counts of this clonotype. V usage is TRBV7-6 and J usage is TRBJ2-3; weak D call: TRBD2 (5 bases). The CDR3 length is 14 residues. The V end lost 6 bases, the J end lost 2 bases, and 12 bases lay between the germline ends. The V gene's germline CDR1 is SGHVS and CDR2 FNYEAQ. CDR3 amino acids: CASRRELATDTQYF. CDR3 coding DNA: TGTGCCAGCAGGAGGGAGCTGGCCACAGATACGCAGTATTTT.

This clonotype has at least ten counts. The V and J genes are TRBV29-1 and TRBJ2-5, with D possibly being TRBD1 or TRBD2 (5 bases each). V gave up 6 bases and J gave up 7 bases, with 18 bases separating them. The CDR3 spans 13 residues. Germline V gene data show CDR1 as SQVTM and CDR2 as ANQGSEA. This CDR3 reads CSVADTSQGTQYF. The CDR3 DNA reads as TGCAGCGTAGCGGACACCAGTCAGGGGACCCAGTACTTC.

This clonotype has a count of ten or more. The gene calls are TRBV6-5 and TRBJ1-4; D not resolved. The CDR3 extends over 15 amino acids. Per germline, CDR1 MNHEY and CDR2 SVGAGI. With 0 bases removed from V and 2 bases from J, the gap between germline ends came to 7 bases. CDR3 nucleotides: TGTGCCAGCAGTTACTCTTGGGGTACTAATGAAAAACTGTTTTTT. Protein product: CASSYSWGTNEKLFF.

This clonotype was seen repeatedly, ten times or more. The CDR3 here is CASSLANSAWETQYF. CDR3 nucleotides: TGTGCCAGCAGCTTAGCAAATAGCGCTTGGGAGACCCAGTACTTC. The chain has TRBV7-2 and TRBJ2-5; D is possibly TRBD2 (5 bases). Trimming removed 0 bases from V and 5 bases from J, with 13 bases in between. CDR1 is SGHTA, CDR2 FQGNSA, per germline. The CDR3 is 15 residues long.

The sample holds a few counts of this clonotype. This chain joins TRBV20-1 and TRBJ2-4, with 8 bases that match TRBD1. The CDR3 loop spans 14 amino acids. J lost 4 bases, V lost 3 bases, and 5 bases had no gene match. Germline-derived CDR1 and CDR2 are DFQATT and SNEGSKA (reference sequence). For the CDR3, the DNA is TGCAGTGCTAGTTTGGACAGGGCTAAAAACATTCAGTACTTC. It codes for CSASLDRAKNIQYF.

The genes are TRBV12-3 or TRBV12-4 and TRBJ1-5; TRBD1 matches at 7 bases. J was trimmed by 2 bases and V by 6 bases; bases with no gene match: 10. This CDR3 comprises 16 residues. CDR3 nucleotides: TGTGCCAGCAGCCGAGCGACAGGGCTAGGCAATCAGCCCCAGCATTTT. It specifies CASSRATGLGNQPQHF.

About this clonotype itself: The junction shows a germline mismatch at one end, possibly a read error. The DNA for the CDR3 is TGTGCCAGCAGTTACGCGGACGACTCCTACAATGAGAAGTTCTTC. Its translation is CASSYADDSYNEKFF. The chain recombines TRBV6-7 with TRBJ2-1; unclear D gene. TRBV6-7 is an open reading frame whose function is uncertain. There are 15 residues in the CDR3.

CDR3 in amino acids: CASSQGASLANEQYF. Here the CDR3 DNA reads TGTGCCAGCAGCCAAGGTGCTTCCCTGGCCAACGAGCAGTACTTC. The chain joins TRBV7-9 to TRBJ2-7; no firm D call. The germline V gene has CDR1 SEHNR and CDR2 FQNEAQ (reference sequence). The CDR3 is 15 residues long. V dropped 5 bases and J dropped 5 bases, with 19 bases sitting between them.

This clonotype was detected many times. The rearrangement joins TRBV5-1 to TRBJ2-1; 9 bases agree with TRBD2. With V trimmed by 4 bases and J by 8 bases, 7 bases remained unmatched. Germline lookup yields CDR1 SGHRS and CDR2 YFSETQ. This CDR3 has 14 residues. CDR3 DNA: TGCGCCAGCAGCAGTAGCGGGAGATATGATGAGCAGTTCTTC. It translates to CASSSSGRYDEQFF.

At least ten counts were recorded for this clonotype. The rearrangement joins TRBV5-1 to TRBJ2-5; D might be TRBD1 (6 bases). The CDR3 covers 14 residues. CDR1 is SGHRS, CDR2 YFSETQ, per germline. Trimming stripped 4 bases from V and 3 bases from J, with 13 bases between. CDR3 loop: CASSQGPSEETQYF. The CDR3 DNA reads as TGCGCCAGCAGCCAGGGGCCCTCAGAAGAGACCCAGTACTTC.

V gene TRBV5-6 combines with J gene TRBJ2-7; a weak D match, TRBD1 (7 bases). Germline V gene data show CDR1 as SGHDT and CDR2 as YYEEEE. The CDR3 extends over 14 amino acids. The germline V and J ends were trimmed by 4 bases and 0 bases, with 11 bases remaining between them. The CDR3 region is CASSVRGASYEQYF. Here the CDR3 DNA reads TGTGCCAGCAGCGTCAGGGGGGCCTCCTACGAGCAGTACTTC.

This clonotype showed up many times. V usage is TRBV7-2 and J usage is TRBJ2-1, with D possibly matching TRBD2 (6 bases). The CDR3 runs to 12 residues. From germline, CDR1 is SGHTA and CDR2 FQGNSA. Trimming shortened V by 5 bases and J by 8 bases, and 10 bases separated the two germline ends. DNA for the CDR3: TGTGCCAGCAGCCGCGGGGTCCATGAGCAGTTCTTC. Its translation is CASSRGVHEQFF.

This clonotype was picked up many times. The chain employs TRBV7-2 and TRBJ2-5; D gene uncertain. From germline, CDR1 is SGHTA and CDR2 FQGNSA. This CDR3 is built from 14 residues. Trimming removed 0 bases at V and 4 bases at J, with 9 bases between. The chain's CDR3 is CASSLAGIRETQYF. DNA of the CDR3: TGTGCCAGCAGCTTAGCAGGGATAAGAGAGACCCAGTACTTC.

The chain recombines TRBV4-3 with TRBJ1-5, with unresolved D. The CDR3 has 13 residues. Trimming took off 2 bases at V and 5 bases at J, with 7 bases between the two ends. Germline-derived CDR1 and CDR2 are LGHNA and YSLEER. The CDR3 coding sequence is TGCGCCAGCAGCCAAAACCTCGATCAGCCCCAGCATTTT. Its translation: CASSQNLDQPQHF.

Ten or more counts support this clonotype. This chain connects TRBV6-1 to TRBJ2-5; TRBD2 is a possible D gene (6 bases). Looked up from germline, CDR1 is MNHNS and CDR2 is SASEGT. The V end lost 11 bases, the J end lost 5 bases, and 18 bases lay between the germline ends. The CDR3 contains 13 residues. The CDR3 reads CASRGTWGETQYF. CDR3 nucleotides: TGTGCCTCCCGAGGGACTTGGGGGGAGACCCAGTACTTC.

The chain employs TRBV19 and TRBJ2-3; TRBD1 aligns across 7 bases. The germline CDR1 and CDR2 sequences are LNHDA and SQIVND (reference sequence). J was trimmed by 3 bases and V by 6 bases; bases with no gene match: 9. The length of the CDR3 is 15 residues. DNA of the CDR3: TGTGCCAGTAGCCAACGACAGGGATCGACAGATACGCAGTATTTT. Translated: CASSQRQGSTDTQYF.

For the CDR3, the DNA is TGTGCCAGTAATCGGGAAGGGGGGAGAACGAGCACCGGGGAGCTGTTTTTT. Translated: CASNREGGRTSTGELFF. The genes are TRBV19 and TRBJ2-2, with D tentatively TRBD1 or TRBD2 (6 bases each). Germline values: CDR1 LNHDA, CDR2 SQIVND (reference sequence). V lost 7 bases to trimming and J lost 4 bases, with 22 bases between them. The CDR3 loop spans 17 amino acids. The full variable domain, completed using reference TRBV19 and TRBJ2-2, is DGGITQSPKYLFRKEGQNVTLSCEQNLNHDAMYWYRQDPGQGLRLIYYSQIVNDFQKGDIAEGYSVSREKKESFPLTVTSAQKNPTAFYLCASNREGGRTSTGELFFGEGSRLTVL.

The sample holds many counts of this clonotype. This chain connects TRBV4-3 to TRBJ2-1, with a tentative D call TRBD2 (5 bases). The CDR3 contains 13 residues. The V end was cut by 4 bases, the J end by 10 bases, with 14 bases between. CDR1 and CDR2 (germline): LGHNA, YSLEER. The CDR3 is CASSLSRTGEQFF. The CDR3 region has the DNA TGCGCCAGCAGCCTAAGTCGGACGGGGGAGCAGTTCTTC.